This T cell receptor (beta chain) was obtained from a study of T cells in Graves' hyperthyroidism and ophthalmopathy. CDR1 and CDR2 from the germline V gene are GTSNPN and SVGIG (reference sequence). Trimming removed 0 bases from V and 4 bases from J, with 9 bases in between. The CDR3 has 13 residues. Patients aged 18 to 65 with hyperthyroidism were newly diagnosed, with duration under 2 months. Extraction of PBMCs used roughly 9.3 ml of fresh peripheral blood. This clonotype occurred many times. TCR beta CDR3 regions were amplified from RNA transcripts. The TCR CDR3 first-round RT-PCR relied on the HTBI primer set. TCRdb re-called the multiplex PCR reads through MiXCR, storing one row per CDR3 protein. The data contain about 590,000 distinct CDR3 sequences, approximately 15% of them singletons.

Sequencing used blood. The clonotype originates from a woman under 40 with Graves' hyperthyroidism. The gene calls are TRBV30 and TRBJ1-2; D is uncertain. The CDR3 nucleotides read TGTGCCTGGAGTGTGCAGACCGTCTATGGCTACACCTTC. It yields the protein CAWSVQTVYGYTF.